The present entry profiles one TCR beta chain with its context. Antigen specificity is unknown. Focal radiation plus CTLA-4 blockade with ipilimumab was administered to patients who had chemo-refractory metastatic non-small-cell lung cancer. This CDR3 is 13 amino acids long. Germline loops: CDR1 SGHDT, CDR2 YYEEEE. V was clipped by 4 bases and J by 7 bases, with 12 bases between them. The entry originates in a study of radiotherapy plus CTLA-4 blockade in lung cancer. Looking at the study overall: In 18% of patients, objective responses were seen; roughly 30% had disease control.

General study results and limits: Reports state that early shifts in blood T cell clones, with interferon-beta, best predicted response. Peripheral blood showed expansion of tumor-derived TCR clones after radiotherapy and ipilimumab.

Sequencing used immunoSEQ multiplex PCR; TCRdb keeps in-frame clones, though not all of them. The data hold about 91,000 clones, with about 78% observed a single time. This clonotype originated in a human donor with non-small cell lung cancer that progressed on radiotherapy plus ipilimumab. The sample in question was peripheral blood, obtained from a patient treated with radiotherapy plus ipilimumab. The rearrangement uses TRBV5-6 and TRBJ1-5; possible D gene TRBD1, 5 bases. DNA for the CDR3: TGTGCCAGCAGCGCTGGGGGAGGGCAGCCCCAGCATTTT. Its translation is CASSAGGGQPQHF. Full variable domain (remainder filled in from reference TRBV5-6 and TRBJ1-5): DAGVTQSPTHLIKTRGQQVTLRCSPKSGHDTVSWYQQALGQGPQFIFQYYEEEERQRGNFPDRFSGHQFPNYSSELNVNALLLGDSALYLCASSAGGGQPQHFGDGTRLSIL.